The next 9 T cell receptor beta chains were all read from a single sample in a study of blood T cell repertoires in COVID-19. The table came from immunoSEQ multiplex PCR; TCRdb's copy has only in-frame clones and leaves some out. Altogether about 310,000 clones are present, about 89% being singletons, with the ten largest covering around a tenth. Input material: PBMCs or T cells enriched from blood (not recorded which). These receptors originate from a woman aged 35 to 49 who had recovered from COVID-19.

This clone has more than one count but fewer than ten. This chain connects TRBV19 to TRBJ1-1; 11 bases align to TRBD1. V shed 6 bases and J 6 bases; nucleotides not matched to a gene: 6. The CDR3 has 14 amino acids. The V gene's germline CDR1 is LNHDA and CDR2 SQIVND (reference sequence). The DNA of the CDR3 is TGTGCCAGTAGGCCGGGACAGGGGGTGGCTGAAGCTTTCTTT. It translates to CASRPGQGVAEAFF.

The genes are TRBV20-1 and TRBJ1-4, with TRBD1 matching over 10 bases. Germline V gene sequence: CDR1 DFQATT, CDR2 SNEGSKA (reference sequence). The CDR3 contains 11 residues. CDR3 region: CMGQGSEKLFF. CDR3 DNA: TGCATGGGACAGGGGAGTGAAAAACTGTTTTTT.

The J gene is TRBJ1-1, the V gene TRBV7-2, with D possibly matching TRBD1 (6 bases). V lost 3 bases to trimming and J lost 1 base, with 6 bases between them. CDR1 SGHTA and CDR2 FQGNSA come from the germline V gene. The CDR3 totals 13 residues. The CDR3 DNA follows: TGTGCCAGCAGCTTGGACAGGAACACTGAAGCTTTCTTT. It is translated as CASSLDRNTEAFF.

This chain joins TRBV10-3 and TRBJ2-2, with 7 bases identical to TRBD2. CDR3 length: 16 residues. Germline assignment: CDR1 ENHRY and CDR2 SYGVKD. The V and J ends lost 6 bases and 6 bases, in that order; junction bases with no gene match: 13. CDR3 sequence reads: CAIRPTSNRDSGELFF. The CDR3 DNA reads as TGTGCCATCAGACCGACTAGCAATAGGGACTCCGGGGAGCTGTTTTTT.

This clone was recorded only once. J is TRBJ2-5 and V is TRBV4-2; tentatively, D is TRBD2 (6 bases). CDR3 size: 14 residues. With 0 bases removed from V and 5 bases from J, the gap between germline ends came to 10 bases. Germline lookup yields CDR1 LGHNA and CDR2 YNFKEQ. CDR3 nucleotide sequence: TGTGCCAGCAGCCAAGAGGGGCTAGCGGAGACCCAGTACTTC. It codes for CASSQEGLAETQYF.

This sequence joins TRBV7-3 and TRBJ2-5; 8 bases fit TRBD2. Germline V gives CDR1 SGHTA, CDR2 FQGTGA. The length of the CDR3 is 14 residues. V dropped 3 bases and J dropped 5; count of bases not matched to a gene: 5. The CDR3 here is CASSFSGGMETQYF. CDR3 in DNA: TGTGCCAGCAGCTTCTCGGGGGGGATGGAGACCCAGTACTTC. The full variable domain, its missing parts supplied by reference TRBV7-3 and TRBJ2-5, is GAGVSQTPSNKVTEKGKYVELRCDPISGHTALYWYRQSLGQGPEFLIYFQGTGAADDSGLPNDRFFAVRPEGSVSTLKIQRTERGDSAVYLCASSFSGGMETQYFGPGTRLLVL.

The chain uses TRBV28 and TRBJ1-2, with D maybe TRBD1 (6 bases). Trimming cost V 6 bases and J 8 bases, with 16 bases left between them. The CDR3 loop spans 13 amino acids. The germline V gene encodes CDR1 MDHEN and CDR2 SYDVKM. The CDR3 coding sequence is TGTGCCAGCAGGGCTACAGGGATCGAGGGCTACACCTTC. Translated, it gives CASRATGIEGYTF.

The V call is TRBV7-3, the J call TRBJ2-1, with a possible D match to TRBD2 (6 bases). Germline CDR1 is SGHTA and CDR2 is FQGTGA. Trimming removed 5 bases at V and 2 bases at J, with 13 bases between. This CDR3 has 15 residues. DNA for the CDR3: TGTGCCAGCAGCACGGGACTCCCAGCCTACAATGAGCAGTTCTTC. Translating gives CASSTGLPAYNEQFF.

CDR3 DNA sequence: TGTGCCAGCTCACCACAGCAGGTTTCCTACGAGCAGTACTTC. Its protein product is CASSPQQVSYEQYF. The chain is built from TRBV18 and TRBJ2-7; D is uncertain. Germline V gene lookup returns CDR1 KGHSH and CDR2 LQKENI. V was clipped by 1 base and J by 1 base, with 8 bases between them. CDR3 length equals 14 residues.